This entry lists 30 T cell receptor beta chains sequenced from one sample in a study of blood T cell repertoires in COVID-19. Produced via immunoSEQ multiplex PCR; TCRdb's table is partial and in-frame only. The sample holds fewer than 40,000 clones, 70% to 90% seen once. The material sequenced was peripheral blood. The receptors shown here come from a man between 65 and 85 years old with active COVID-19.

The V call is TRBV24-1, the J call TRBJ2-7, with D perhaps TRBD2 (7 bases). CDR1 and CDR2 from the germline V gene are KGHDR and SFDVKD. The CDR3 is 16 amino acids. Trimming pared 5 bases from V and 4 bases from J, leaving 20 bases between. The CDR3 protein is CATSAVGGPYLYEQYF. In DNA, the CDR3 is TGTGCCACCAGTGCCGTGGGGGGGCCCTATCTATACGAGCAGTACTTC.

The V and J genes are TRBV19 and TRBJ1-3; no definite D call. CDR3 size: 14 residues. Germline CDR1 LNHDA, CDR2 SQIVND (reference sequence). Trimming cost V 5 bases and J 0 bases, with 8 bases left between them. CDR3 region: CASSYGSSGNTIYF. The CDR3 DNA sequence: TGTGCCAGTAGTTACGGGAGCTCTGGAAACACCATATATTTT.

The chain uses TRBV4-1 and TRBJ1-5; D gene unclear. The V and J ends lost 5 bases and 0 bases respectively, with 11 bases between them. Germline CDR1 and CDR2: MGHRA and YSYEKL. CDR3 size: 15 residues. The CDR3 is CASSKNGDSNQPQHF. The CDR3 DNA is TGCGCCAGCAGCAAGAACGGGGATAGCAATCAGCCCCAGCATTTT.

The J gene is TRBJ2-1, the V gene TRBV11-1, with D uncertain. Per the germline V gene, CDR1 is SGHAT and CDR2 is FQDESV (reference sequence). V was pared by 5 bases and J by 4 bases, with 15 bases between. The CDR3 extends over 15 amino acids. CDR3 DNA: TGTGCCAGCAGCCTGCGCCCCGGTGAATACAATGAGCAGTTCTTC. Translated, it gives CASSLRPGEYNEQFF. Full variable domain (missing parts from reference TRBV11-1 and TRBJ2-1): EAEVAQSPRYKITEKSQAVAFWCDPISGHATLYWYRQILGQGPELLVQFQDESVVDDSQLPKDRFSAERLKGVDSTLKIQPAELGDSAMYLCASSLRPGEYNEQFFGPGTRLTVL.

The chain links TRBV6-5 to TRBJ2-7; 7 bases align to TRBD1. The J segment lost 1 base and the V segment lost 0 bases, leaving 3 bases of the junction unmatched. Germline V gives CDR1 MNHEY, CDR2 SVGAGI. The CDR3 sequence is 15 residues long. CDR3 DNA sequence: TGTGCCAGCAGTTACTCGAGCAGGGGGTCCTACGAGCAGTACTTC. It is translated as CASSYSSRGSYEQYF.

The chain has TRBV11-2 and TRBJ2-7, with D tentatively TRBD2 (6 bases). The V and J ends lost 8 bases and 4 bases respectively, with 18 bases between them. This CDR3 is 14 amino acids long. The germline CDR1 and CDR2 sequences are SGHAT and FQNNGV. In DNA form, the CDR3 reads TGTGCCAGCTCCCCTGGAGGGTTCAATTACGAGCAGTACTTC. This codes for CASSPGGFNYEQYF.

The chain uses TRBV28 and TRBJ2-7; D unresolved. The V gene lost 2 bases and the J gene lost 2 bases, with 10 bases spanning the gap. The germline gives CDR1 MDHEN, CDR2 SYDVKM. The CDR3 runs to 14 residues. CDR3: CASSLMHQTYEQYF. The CDR3, as DNA: TGTGCCAGCAGTTTAATGCACCAGACCTACGAGCAGTACTTC.

The V gene is TRBV7-9, the J gene TRBJ2-7; D perhaps matches TRBD1 (5 bases). There are 14 residues in the CDR3. The germline gives CDR1 SEHNR, CDR2 FQNEAQ (reference sequence). Between the trimmed V and J ends, which lost 0 bases and 3 bases, there was a span of 9 bases. The CDR3 is CASSLAGHLYEQYF. In nucleotides, the CDR3 is TGTGCCAGCAGCTTAGCGGGGCATCTCTACGAGCAGTACTTC.

V usage is TRBV3-1 (or the pseudogene TRBV3-2) and J usage is TRBJ2-7; 12 positions agree with TRBD2. The CDR3 extends over 14 amino acids. The trim removed 4 bases at V and 5 bases at J, leaving 3 bases unmatched. The germline gives CDR1 LGHDT, CDR2 YNNKEL (reference sequence). CDR3 sequence: CASSPTSGRHEQYF. CDR3 in DNA: TGTGCCAGCAGCCCGACTAGCGGGAGACACGAGCAGTACTTC.

V is TRBV6-5 and J is TRBJ2-2; TRBD1 might be the D (6 bases). The V end was cut by 6 bases, the J end by 1 base, with 12 bases between. The CDR3 is 15 residues long. The V gene's germline CDR1 is MNHEY and CDR2 SVGAGI. Written as DNA, the CDR3 is TGTGCCAGCAGCAACAGGGCTGGGAACACCGGGGAGCTGTTTTTT. Protein sequence: CASSNRAGNTGELFF.

The CDR3 loop reads CASRTRGAPEETQYF. Written as DNA, the CDR3 is TGTGCCAGTAGGACGCGGGGGGCGCCTGAAGAGACCCAGTACTTC. This chain links TRBV19 with TRBJ2-5; TRBD2 agrees at 8 bases. Losses at the gene ends were 6 bases for V and 3 bases for J; bases not matched to a gene: 9. The germline gives CDR1 LNHDA, CDR2 SQIVND (reference sequence). There are 15 residues in the CDR3.

The rearrangement joins TRBV7-6 to TRBJ2-1; 8 nucleotides agree with TRBD2. This CDR3 comprises 15 residues. CDR1 and CDR2 (germline): SGHVS, FNYEAQ. V gave up 2 bases and J gave up 7 bases; unmatched junction bases: 7. DNA of the CDR3: TGTGCCAGCAGCTTAACGACTAGCGTAGGGAATGAGCAGTTCTTC. This translates into CASSLTTSVGNEQFF. Based on the CDR3 plus reference TRBV7-6 and TRBJ2-1, the full variable domain is GAGVSQSPRYKVTKRGQDVALRCDPISGHVSLYWYRQALGQGPEFLTYFNYEAQQDKSGLPNDRFSAERPEGSISTLTIQRTEQRDSAMYRCASSLTTSVGNEQFFGPGTRLTVL.

In this sample, this clone turned up a few times. The chain couples TRBV6-6 to TRBJ2-7, with 7 bases matching TRBD2. The CDR3 runs to 17 residues. Per germline, CDR1 MNHNY and CDR2 SVGAGI (reference sequence). Germline trimming cut 5 bases from V and 4 bases from J; bases unmatched to any gene: 17. CDR3 sequence: CASSPRPGGVSVYEQYF. The DNA for the CDR3 is TGTGCCAGCAGTCCCCGACCGGGGGGAGTGTCGGTTTACGAGCAGTACTTC.

The chain is built from TRBV15 and TRBJ2-7, with 8 bases matching TRBD2. The CDR3 has 15 amino acids. Germline CDR1 LNHNV, CDR2 YYDKDF (reference sequence). J was trimmed by 2 bases and V by 1 base; bases with no gene match: 4. The CDR3 DNA follows: TGTGCCACCAGCAGAGCGGGAGGGCGCCCCTACGAGCAGTACTTC. This gives the protein CATSRAGGRPYEQYF.

V usage is TRBV7-3 and J usage is TRBJ2-1, with unresolved D. V was cut by 5 bases and J by 9 bases, with 11 bases left in between. The germline gives CDR1 SGHTA, CDR2 FQGTGA. This CDR3 has 12 residues. For the CDR3, the DNA is TGTGCCAGCAGCCAAGAGACGGGTGAGCAGTTCTTC. Protein sequence: CASSQETGEQFF.

The V and J genes are TRBV5-1 and TRBJ1-1; D perhaps matches TRBD1 (6 bases). V was shortened by 4 bases and J by 1 base, with 14 bases between the two germline ends. Per the germline V gene, CDR1 is SGHRS and CDR2 is YFSETQ. CDR3 length: 15 residues. CDR3 in DNA: TGCGCCAGCAGCCATTCGGGGACAAAGAACACTGAAGCTTTCTTT. Its protein product is CASSHSGTKNTEAFF. The variable domain in full, completed from reference TRBV5-1 and TRBJ1-1, reads KAGVTQTPRYLIKTRGQQVTLSCSPISGHRSVSWYQQTPGQGLQFLFEYFSETQRNKGNFPGRFSGRQFSNSRSEMNVSTLELGDSALYLCASSHSGTKNTEAFFGQGTRLTVV.

This clone was recorded only once. The CDR3: CASSRTHRDSPLHF. The CDR3 nucleotides read TGTGCCAGCAGCCGTACTCACAGGGACTCACCCCTCCACTTT. The chain employs TRBV6-5 and TRBJ1-6; D might be TRBD1 (6 bases). The CDR3 runs 14 residues. Germline values: CDR1 MNHEY, CDR2 SVGAGI. Between the trimmed V and J ends, which lost 6 bases and 10 bases, there was a span of 16 bases.

The chain has TRBV24-1 and TRBJ2-1; 10 nucleotides match TRBD2. CDR1 is KGHDR and CDR2 is SFDVKD in the germline V gene. This CDR3 has 14 amino acids. The ends lost 8 bases at V and 0 bases at J; junction bases unmatched: 0. Here the CDR3 reads CATTSGGSYNEQFF. The CDR3 bases are TGTGCCACCACTAGCGGGGGCTCCTACAATGAGCAGTTCTTC.

The V gene is TRBV30, the J gene TRBJ1-5, with 8 bases aligning to TRBD1. J lost 5 bases, V lost 1 base, and 7 bases had no gene match. CDR1 and CDR2 from the germline V gene are GTSNPN and SVGIG (reference sequence). CDR3 length equals 15 residues. CDR3 in DNA: TGTGCCTGGAGTGGTGGACAGGGAAAACATCAGCCCCAGCATTTT. This translates into CAWSGGQGKHQPQHF. The entire variable domain, with the rest obtained from reference TRBV30 and TRBJ1-5, is as follows: SQTIHQWPATLVQPVGSPLSLECTVEGTSNPNLYWYRQAAGRGLQLLFYSVGIGQISSEVPQNLSASRPQDRQFILSSKKLLLSDSGFYLCAWSGGQGKHQPQHFGDGTRLSIL.

The chain links TRBV28 to TRBJ1-3, with D perhaps matching TRBD1 (5 bases). The CDR3 is 12 amino acids. Per germline, CDR1 MDHEN and CDR2 SYDVKM. The V end lost 4 bases, the J end lost 8 bases, and 9 bases lay between the germline ends. For the CDR3, the DNA is TGTGCCAGCAGTTCCCAGGGTTACACCATATATTTT. It codes for CASSSQGYTIYF.

The V call is TRBV10-3, the J call TRBJ2-7, with TRBD1 identical over 7 bases. The CDR3 contains 15 residues. From germline, CDR1 is ENHRY and CDR2 SYGVKD. V was pared by 3 bases and J by 2 bases, with 7 bases of the junction left unmatched. For the CDR3, the DNA is TGTGCCATCAGTGACCGACAGGGAAAGGCCTACGAGCAGTACTTC. Protein sequence: CAISDRQGKAYEQYF.

The gene calls are TRBV18 and TRBJ1-4, with D perhaps TRBD1 (5 bases). This CDR3 comprises 17 residues. V was cut by 0 bases and J by 0 bases, with 11 bases left in between. Germline V gene lookup returns CDR1 KGHSH and CDR2 LQKENI. In nucleotides, the CDR3 is TGTGCCAGCTCACCACCGAAGGGGCCAGCAACTAATGAAAAACTGTTTTTT. It is translated as CASSPPKGPATNEKLFF.

The sample holds one count of this clone. The genes are TRBV6-1 and TRBJ2-7; TRBD1 aligns across 7 bases. J gave up 2 bases and V 4 bases, and 11 bases lay outside the gene matches. CDR1 and CDR2 (germline): MNHNS, SASEGT. The CDR3 is made up of 16 amino acids. As DNA, the CDR3 is TGTGCCAGCAGTGGGTCCTCGACAGGGCGGACCTACGAGCAGTACTTC. It translates to CASSGSSTGRTYEQYF.

The gene calls are TRBV7-7 and TRBJ2-5, with 9 bases matching TRBD2. CDR1 SSHAT and CDR2 FNYEAQ come from the germline V gene (reference sequence). There are 16 residues in the CDR3. V lost 5 bases to trimming and J lost 5 bases; unmatched junction nucleotides: 12. The DNA for the CDR3 is TGTGCCAGCAGCCTAAGGGCGAGCGGGGGGCCCGAGACCCAGTACTTC. This translates into CASSLRASGGPETQYF.

This clone was detected only a few times. The chain recombines TRBV28 with TRBJ2-7; 10 nucleotides align to TRBD2. The CDR3 is 15 residues long. The V gene end was trimmed by 5 bases and the J gene end by 5 bases; junction bases not matched to a gene: 9. Germline assignment: CDR1 MDHEN and CDR2 SYDVKM. In nucleotides, the CDR3 is TGTGCCAGCAGTCTAATTAGCGGGGGGATGAACGAGCAGTACTTC. This encodes CASSLISGGMNEQYF.

This clone was detected once. The chain has TRBV6-5 and TRBJ2-3, with 11 bases identical to TRBD1. This CDR3 region has 14 residues. The V segment lost 10 bases and the J segment 8 bases; nucleotides outside the gene matches: 11. The germline V gene encodes CDR1 MNHEY and CDR2 SVGAGI. CDR3 region: CAITRDRGSGTQYF. The DNA for the CDR3 is TGTGCCATTACCAGGGACAGGGGGTCCGGTACGCAGTATTTT.

The chain combines TRBV7-9 with TRBJ1-2; 8 positions agree with TRBD1. Germline-derived CDR1 and CDR2 are SEHNR and FQNEAQ (reference sequence). This CDR3 has 14 amino acids. J lost 4 bases, V lost 3 bases, and 4 bases had no gene match. The CDR3 DNA follows: TGTGCCAGCAGCTTGGGACAGGTTTTCTATGGCTACACCTTC. Translating it yields CASSLGQVFYGYTF.

The chain combines TRBV15 with TRBJ1-2, with 11 bases identical to TRBD1. The germline CDR1 and CDR2 sequences are LNHNV and YYDKDF (reference sequence). Trimming at V came to 5 bases and at J to 4 bases, leaving 6 bases not matched to a gene. The CDR3 extends over 15 amino acids. CDR3 region: CATSFLGTGGYGYTF. Written as DNA, the CDR3 is TGTGCCACCAGCTTCCTAGGGACAGGGGGCTATGGCTACACCTTC.

This chain uses TRBV27 with TRBJ2-7, with D perhaps TRBD2 (6 bases). The CDR3 has 15 amino acids. The germline V and J ends were trimmed by 6 bases and 2 bases, with 17 bases remaining between them. Germline V gene data show CDR1 as MNHEY and CDR2 as SMNVEV (reference sequence). The CDR3 is CASRPGPAGPYEQYF. DNA for the CDR3: TGTGCCAGCAGACCGGGCCCGGCGGGACCCTACGAGCAGTACTTC.

This chain links TRBV5-1 with TRBJ1-6, with D tentatively TRBD1 (6 bases). This CDR3 spans 14 amino acids. In germline, CDR1 is SGHRS, CDR2 YFSETQ. V was trimmed by 0 bases and J by 9 bases, leaving 10 bases between them. The chain's CDR3 is CASSLDTGSSPLHF. The CDR3 DNA is TGCGCCAGCAGCTTGGATACAGGGAGTTCACCCCTCCACTTT.